Listed below are T cell receptor beta chains from one sample, sequenced in a study of shared clonotypes between healthy human individuals. Measured with immunoSEQ multiplex PCR; TCRdb has only the in-frame clones, and not every one. Of 2 million to 2.5 million clones in the sample, 80% to 95% are singletons; the top ten hold 0.3% to 0.4%. The sample comprised naive CD4+ T cells from PBMCs. These receptors came from a man between 18 and 35 years old in good health. Some clones in this sample may be carry-over from other donors' samples. Both conserved end residues are part of each CDR3. Fields, in order: CDR3 DNA, CDR3 protein, D gene, clone size, J gene, V gene. The D gene is left open where the match is weak. Some rows mark clone size as missing; the rest say once, few, many or name a class of expanded clone.

CDR3nt: TGTGCCAGCAGCTTGGTTGGGGGCGCCGCCGGGGAGCTGTTTTTT; CDR3aa: CASSLVGGAAGELFF; d_gene: NA; abundance: NA; j_gene: TRBJ2-2; v_gene: TRBV7-3
CDR3nt: TGTGCCAGCAGCTCGGCCGGGGGTGGCATTCAGTACTTC; CDR3aa: CASSSAGGGIQYF; d_gene: NA; abundance: NA; j_gene: TRBJ2-4; v_gene: TRBV7-6
CDR3nt: TGTGCCAGCATCGATGTCGGGAGGGCCGGAAATGAGCAGTTCTTC; CDR3aa: CASIDVGRAGNEQFF; d_gene: TRBD2; abundance: NA; j_gene: TRBJ2-1; v_gene: TRBV11-2
CDR3nt: TGTGCCAGCAGCGCGAAAGTCTCCAATCAGCCCCAGCATTTT; CDR3aa: CASSAKVSNQPQHF; d_gene: NA; abundance: NA; j_gene: TRBJ1-5; v_gene: TRBV5-8
CDR3nt: TGCGCCAGCAGCCAAGAGCGGCTAGGGGGGGAGACCCAGTACTTC; CDR3aa: CASSQERLGGETQYF; d_gene: NA; abundance: once; j_gene: TRBJ2-5; v_gene: TRBV4-3
CDR3nt: TGTGCCTGGAGTTCCGGGGGGGCCCAGTACTTC; CDR3aa: CAWSSGGAQYF; d_gene: TRBD2; abundance: NA; j_gene: TRBJ2-5; v_gene: TRBV30
CDR3nt: TGTGCCAGCTCACCTGCTCCGGTCAGAGTGGAGCTGTTTTTT; CDR3aa: CASSPAPVRVELFF; d_gene: NA; abundance: NA; j_gene: TRBJ2-2; v_gene: TRBV18
CDR3nt: TGTGCCAGCAGTGAATGGGCTAGCGGGAGGGTAGGCGGGGAGCTGTTTTTT; CDR3aa: CASSEWASGRVGGELFF; d_gene: TRBD2; abundance: NA; j_gene: TRBJ2-2; v_gene: TRBV6-1
CDR3nt: TGTGCCAGCAGTGGGTCAGGCACAGATACGCAGTATTTT; CDR3aa: CASSGSGTDTQYF; d_gene: NA; abundance: NA; j_gene: TRBJ2-3; v_gene: TRBV6-1
CDR3nt: TGCAGCGTTGAGAAGGGGGGCGCAGATACGCAGTATTTT; CDR3aa: CSVEKGGADTQYF; d_gene: NA; abundance: NA; j_gene: TRBJ2-3; v_gene: TRBV29-1
CDR3nt: TGTGCCATCAGTGAGTCAGTCCTAGCGGGAAGCAATGAGCAGTTCTTC; CDR3aa: CAISESVLAGSNEQFF; d_gene: TRBD2; abundance: NA; j_gene: TRBJ2-1; v_gene: TRBV10-3
CDR3nt: TGTGCCAGCAGTCTGGACAGGAATCAGCCCCAGCATTTT; CDR3aa: CASSLDRNQPQHF; d_gene: TRBD1; abundance: NA; j_gene: TRBJ1-5; v_gene: TRBV2
CDR3nt: TGTGCCAGCAGCAGCCGGGACAGGGGGTATGGCTACACCTTC; CDR3aa: CASSSRDRGYGYTF; d_gene: TRBD1; abundance: NA; j_gene: TRBJ1-2; v_gene: TRBV11-2
CDR3nt: TGTGCCAGCAGCAGGGGACTAGCGGGAGCCTACGAGCAGTACTTC; CDR3aa: CASSRGLAGAYEQYF; d_gene: TRBD2; abundance: NA; j_gene: TRBJ2-7; v_gene: TRBV27
CDR3nt: TGCGCCAGCAGCTTGGGGCAGGTTCTGGTAGAGACCCAGTACTTC; CDR3aa: CASSLGQVLVETQYF; d_gene: NA; abundance: NA; j_gene: TRBJ2-5; v_gene: TRBV5-1
CDR3nt: TGTGCCTGGAGTGCGGGAGGACTAGCGGGAGTTAATGAGCAGTTCTTC; CDR3aa: CAWSAGGLAGVNEQFF; d_gene: TRBD2; abundance: NA; j_gene: TRBJ2-1; v_gene: TRBV30
CDR3nt: TGTGCCAGTAGTATAGGACGTTTCGATGGCTACACCTTC; CDR3aa: CASSIGRFDGYTF; d_gene: NA; abundance: NA; j_gene: TRBJ1-2; v_gene: TRBV19
CDR3nt: TGTGCCAGCAGCTTTACAGGGGACCGAGTCGGCGAGCAGTACTTC; CDR3aa: CASSFTGDRVGEQYF; d_gene: TRBD1; abundance: NA; j_gene: TRBJ2-7; v_gene: TRBV7-6
CDR3nt: TGTGCCAGCAGTTTAGCGGGAAAATATGGCTACACCTTC; CDR3aa: CASSLAGKYGYTF; d_gene: NA; abundance: NA; j_gene: TRBJ1-2; v_gene: TRBV28
CDR3nt: TGTGCCATCAGTGAGTCCGCGGGCAGCTCCTACAATGAGCAGTTCTTC; CDR3aa: CAISESAGSSYNEQFF; d_gene: NA; abundance: NA; j_gene: TRBJ2-1; v_gene: TRBV10-3
CDR3nt: TGTGCCAGCAGCTTACCGTCCGGGACTAGAAGCAATGAGCAGTTCTTC; CDR3aa: CASSLPSGTRSNEQFF; d_gene: TRBD2; abundance: NA; j_gene: TRBJ2-1; v_gene: TRBV11-2
CDR3nt: TGTGCCAGTAGTCGGCAGGGGGTAGGTCAGCCCCAGCATTTT; CDR3aa: CASSRQGVGQPQHF; d_gene: TRBD1; abundance: NA; j_gene: TRBJ1-5; v_gene: TRBV19
CDR3nt: TGTGCCACTACACCGTCACTAGCCAAAAACATTCAGTACTTC; CDR3aa: CATTPSLAKNIQYF; d_gene: NA; abundance: NA; j_gene: TRBJ2-4; v_gene: TRBV27
CDR3nt: TGTGCCAGCAGCCCGCGGACGGAGAACTATGGCTACACCTTC; CDR3aa: CASSPRTENYGYTF; d_gene: NA; abundance: NA; j_gene: TRBJ1-2; v_gene: TRBV13